This entry is about one TCR beta chain. The data originate from a study of blood T cells in healthy people across ages. The CDR3 consists of 13 residues. Germline V CDR1 and CDR2: KGHDR, SFDVKD. After removal of 7 bases from V and 6 bases from J, the junction contained 6 bases not matched to a gene. Then a second PCR, running roughly 6 to 12 cycles, was carried out with a sample-barcoded 5' primer and a J-beta primer mix. MiXCR, run by TCRdb on the 5' RACE reads, gives a single entry per CDR3 protein. The repertoire holds about 930,000 distinct CDR3 sequences, with roughly 28% as singletons. These sequences were also reported in another study, on T cells of mothers and their children.

Sequenced sample: blood. The sequence was obtained from a woman aged 35 to 49 in good health. This sequence joins TRBV24-1 and TRBJ1-2; 8 bases map to TRBD1. The CDR3 DNA reads TGTGCCACCAGAGGACAGGGAGGGGATGGCTACACCTTC. Protein: CATRGQGGDGYTF.